The 32 T cell receptor beta chains reported below all come from one sample, sequenced in a study of blood T cell repertoires in COVID-19. Method: immunoSEQ multiplex PCR; TCRdb's copy keeps in-frame clones and lacks some. The sample lists under 500,000 clones; 80% to 90% were seen once. The sequencing input was PBMCs or T cells enriched from blood (not recorded which). The receptors derive from a man aged 25 to 40 who had recovered from COVID-19.

The chain uses TRBV28 and TRBJ1-5, with D perhaps TRBD1 (5 bases). This CDR3 spans 14 amino acids. From germline, CDR1 is MDHEN and CDR2 SYDVKM. V lost 10 bases to trimming and J lost 6 bases, with 19 bases between them. CDR3 nucleotides: TGTGCCATTGGGGGAGGTTTGGCTAGTCAGCCCCAGCATTTT. Residues: CAIGGGLASQPQHF.

The gene calls are TRBV6-4 and TRBJ2-1, with 7 bases lining up with TRBD2. The CDR3 spans 15 residues. V gave up 4 bases and J gave up 8 bases; unmatched junction bases: 11. Germline lookup yields CDR1 MRHNA and CDR2 SNTAGT. In nucleotides, the CDR3 is TGTGCCAGCAGTGGTAGGGCGGGAGTCGGGCATGAGCAGTTCTTC. Translating gives CASSGRAGVGHEQFF.

The rearrangement uses TRBV12-3 or TRBV12-4 and TRBJ2-1; D gene unclear. V was shortened by 6 bases and J by 9 bases, with 9 bases between the two germline ends. This CDR3 contains 11 residues. CDR3 sequence reads: CASSPDTEQFF. The DNA for the CDR3 is TGTGCCAGCAGCCCAGACACTGAGCAGTTCTTC.

The chain links TRBV12-3 or TRBV12-4 to TRBJ1-5, with a weak D call TRBD1 (5 bases). V was clipped by 8 bases and J by 8 bases, with 16 bases between them. CDR3 length equals 13 residues. DNA of the CDR3: TGTGCCAGCGGGGGTTCGAGGAGGGAGCCCCAGCATTTT. It codes for CASGGSRREPQHF.

The chain carries TRBV2 and TRBJ1-6; D call uncertain. The V and J ends lost 8 bases and 7 bases respectively, with 21 bases between them. CDR1 is SNHLY, CDR2 FYNNEI, per germline. The CDR3 runs 16 residues. CDR3 region: CASGVRGVLGNSPLHF. CDR3 bases: TGTGCCAGCGGAGTGAGAGGTGTCCTTGGGAATTCACCCCTCCACTTT.

The chain employs TRBV10-3 and TRBJ1-5; 9 nucleotides agree with TRBD1. Germline V gives CDR1 ENHRY, CDR2 SYGVKD. This CDR3 is 13 amino acids long. After removal of 4 bases from V and 5 bases from J, the junction contained 0 bases not matched to a gene. The CDR3 region has the DNA TGTGCCATCAGTGGACAGGGGGATCAGCCCCAGCATTTT. Amino acid sequence: CAISGQGDQPQHF.

A single count supports this clone. The junction does not match germline at one end; this may be a read error. The chain employs TRBV6-5 and TRBJ1-5; TRBD1 matches 7 bases. The length of the CDR3 is 15 residues. Germline CDR1 MNHEY, CDR2 SVGAGI. The CDR3 spells CASSSTTGINQPQHF. CDR3 nucleotide sequence: TGTGCCAGTAGTTCTACGACAGGGATAAATCAGCCCCAGCATTTT.

This clone was recorded once. The CDR3 DNA is TGTGCCAGCAGCTCCACAGGGACCACTGAAGCTTTCTTT. Its protein is CASSSTGTTEAFF. This chain uses TRBV7-9 with TRBJ1-1; maybe TRBD1 (6 bases). CDR3 length: 13 residues. From germline, CDR1 is SEHNR and CDR2 FQNEAQ (reference sequence). V lost 4 bases to trimming and J lost 4 bases, with 10 bases between them.

The V gene is TRBV7-9, the J gene TRBJ1-4, with 7 bases aligning to TRBD1. The J segment lost 1 base and the V segment lost 1 base, leaving 3 bases of the junction unmatched. The CDR3 spans 16 residues. Per germline, CDR1 SEHNR and CDR2 FQNEAQ (reference sequence). CDR3 amino acids: CASSLGTGVTNEKLFF. CDR3 sequence (DNA): TGTGCCAGCAGCTTAGGAACAGGGGTAACTAATGAAAAACTGTTTTTT.

The chain employs TRBV12-3 or TRBV12-4 and TRBJ2-7, with D possibly being TRBD1 (6 bases). The ends were cut back, 5 bases at V and 2 bases at J, with 7 bases in the middle. The CDR3 is made up of 12 amino acids. Here the CDR3 reads CASSGTPYEQYF. The CDR3 DNA reads as TGTGCCAGCAGTGGGACACCCTACGAGCAGTACTTC.

The chain couples TRBV24-1 to TRBJ1-1, with D hard to call. Germline V gene sequence: CDR1 KGHDR, CDR2 SFDVKD. CDR3 length: 11 amino acids. Trimming shortened V by 3 bases and J by 7 bases, and 5 bases separated the two germline ends. CDR3 loop: CATSDGLEAFF. CDR3 bases: TGTGCCACCAGTGATGGACTTGAAGCTTTCTTT.

The rearrangement joins TRBV24-1 to TRBJ2-1, with 7 bases aligning to TRBD2. The CDR3 runs to 15 residues. Germline loops: CDR1 KGHDR, CDR2 SFDVKD. The ends lost 1 base at V and 3 bases at J; junction bases unmatched: 2. The CDR3 protein is CATSDFRGDYNEQFF. CDR3 in DNA: TGTGCCACCAGTGATTTTCGGGGGGACTACAATGAGCAGTTCTTC.

This rearrangement joins TRBV2 to TRBJ2-7; D is possibly TRBD1 (6 bases). V lost 6 bases and J 1 base, leaving 7 bases between the germline ends. In germline, CDR1 is SNHLY, CDR2 FYNNEI. This CDR3 contains 12 residues. The CDR3 DNA reads TGTGCCAGCAGGGACAGTTCCTACGAGCAGTACTTC. Translating gives CASRDSSYEQYF. Based on the CDR3 plus reference TRBV2 and TRBJ2-7, the full variable domain is EPEVTQTPSHQVTQMGQEVILRCVPISNHLYFYWYRQILGQKVEFLVSFYNNEISEKSEIFDDQFSVERPDGSNFTLKIRSTKLEDSAMYFCASRDSSYEQYFGPGTRLTVT.

Concerning this clone itself: Other DNA sequences in this sample translate to the same CDR3. This chain links TRBV28 with TRBJ2-7; D gene unclear. V lost 5 bases to trimming and J lost 4 bases, with 6 bases between them. Germline values: CDR1 MDHEN, CDR2 SYDVKM. This CDR3 has 11 amino acids. The CDR3 nucleotides read TGTGCCAGCAGTCTACGTTACGAGCAGTACTTC. Its protein product is CASSLRYEQYF. The full variable domain, rest sourced from reference TRBV28 and TRBJ2-7, is DVKVTQSSRYLVKRTGEKVFLECVQDMDHENMFWYRQDPGLGLRLIYFSYDVKMKEKGDIPEGYSVSREKKERFSLILESASTNQTSMYLCASSLRYEQYFGPGTRLTVT.

The rearrangement joins TRBV18 to TRBJ1-2; no firm D call. Deletions cut 6 bases from V and 4 bases from J, with 15 bases between. Per the germline V gene, CDR1 is KGHSH and CDR2 is LQKENI. The CDR3 sequence is 14 residues long. This CDR3 is CASSPKAESYGYTF. For the CDR3, the DNA is TGTGCCAGCTCCCCTAAAGCGGAGTCCTATGGCTACACCTTC.

The genes are TRBV5-1 and TRBJ2-3; 13 positions match TRBD2. V gave up 1 base and J gave up 4 bases; unmatched junction bases: 15. Germline V gene sequence: CDR1 SGHRS, CDR2 YFSETQ. The CDR3 spans 20 residues. The CDR3 loop reads CASSLLPLSRLAGGPDTQYF. The CDR3 coding sequence is TGCGCCAGCAGCTTGCTCCCTCTTTCTAGACTAGCGGGAGGACCAGATACGCAGTATTTT.

This rearrangement joins TRBV29-1 to TRBJ1-5; D unresolved. V lost 4 bases to trimming and J lost 0 bases, with 10 bases between them. Germline lookup yields CDR1 SQVTM and CDR2 ANQGSEA. The CDR3 is 14 amino acids. The CDR3 sequence: CSVGSGSSNQPQHF. The CDR3 nucleotides are TGCAGCGTTGGCTCCGGGAGTAGCAATCAGCCCCAGCATTTT.

The rearrangement joins TRBV20-1 to TRBJ2-1; 14 bases map to TRBD2. With V trimmed by 3 bases and J by 7 bases, 8 bases remained unmatched. Germline lookup yields CDR1 DFQATT and CDR2 SNEGSKA (reference sequence). This CDR3 is built from 16 residues. The CDR3 bases are TGCAGTGCTAGTCGCGGACTAGCGGGAGGCTCAAATGAGCAGTTCTTC. The encoded protein is CSASRGLAGGSNEQFF.

CDR3 DNA sequence: TGTGCCAGCGACTCAGGGGGAGGTGAAAAACTGTTTTTT. It codes for CASDSGGGEKLFF. The rearrangement joins TRBV2 to TRBJ1-4; TRBD1 agrees at 7 bases. This CDR3 has 13 residues. V shed 8 bases, J shed 7 bases, and the junction held 7 bases outside the gene matches. Germline CDR1 reads SNHLY; CDR2 reads FYNNEI. The full variable domain, its missing parts supplied by reference TRBV2 and TRBJ1-4, is EPEVTQTPSHQVTQMGQEVILRCVPISNHLYFYWYRQILGQKVEFLVSFYNNEISEKSEIFDDQFSVERPDGSNFTLKIRSTKLEDSAMYFCASDSGGGEKLFFGSGTQLSVL.

This clone was counted between two and nine times. V usage is TRBV3-1 (or the pseudogene TRBV3-2) and J usage is TRBJ2-1, with D tentatively TRBD1 (5 bases). V gave up 6 bases and J gave up 3 bases, with 6 bases separating them. The CDR3 totals 12 residues. Germline lookup yields CDR1 LGHDT and CDR2 YNNKEL (reference sequence). The CDR3 reads CASRDIYNEQFF. In DNA, the CDR3 is TGTGCCAGCAGGGACATCTACAATGAGCAGTTCTTC.

The genes are TRBV28 and TRBJ2-7; D is perhaps TRBD2 (6 bases). From germline, CDR1 is MDHEN and CDR2 SYDVKM. Trimming shortened V by 9 bases and J by 2 bases, and 14 bases separated the two germline ends. The CDR3 consists of 13 residues. CDR3 loop: CASSAGPTYEQYF. CDR3 sequence (DNA): TGTGCCAGTTCAGCGGGCCCCACCTACGAGCAGTACTTC.

The gene calls are TRBV5-6 and TRBJ1-1; D perhaps matches TRBD1 (5 bases). Trimming pared 4 bases from V and 3 bases from J, leaving 7 bases between. This CDR3 region has 12 residues. CDR1 and CDR2 from the germline V gene are SGHDT and YYEEEE. The CDR3 sequence: CASSPRDTEAFF. In nucleotides, the CDR3 is TGTGCCAGCAGCCCCAGGGACACTGAAGCTTTCTTT.

The chain combines TRBV11-2 with TRBJ2-5, with D perhaps TRBD1 (6 bases). Trimming stripped 3 bases from V and 1 base from J, with 9 bases between. Germline V gene data show CDR1 as SGHAT and CDR2 as FQNNGV. The length of the CDR3 is 14 residues. CDR3 protein: CASSFGTPQETQYF. CDR3 nucleotide sequence: TGTGCCAGCAGCTTCGGGACACCCCAAGAGACCCAGTACTTC.

The V gene is TRBV11-2, the J gene TRBJ1-3; perhaps TRBD1 as D (5 bases). With 1 base removed from V and 4 bases from J, the gap between germline ends came to 14 bases. This CDR3 comprises 16 residues. Germline CDR1 and CDR2: SGHAT and FQNNGV. The CDR3 reads CASSLGPTANGNTIYF. CDR3 bases: TGTGCCAGCAGCTTAGGCCCGACAGCGAACGGAAACACCATATATTTT.

This chain joins TRBV30 and TRBJ1-5; 7 bases are a match to TRBD1. Trimming cost V 2 bases and J 6 bases; bases outside gene matches: 7. The CDR3 contains 14 residues. Germline-derived CDR1 and CDR2 are GTSNPN and SVGIG (reference sequence). CDR3 sequence reads: CAWSRQGEAQPQHF. The CDR3 DNA reads TGTGCCTGGAGTAGACAGGGAGAGGCTCAGCCCCAGCATTTT.

The V call is TRBV11-2, the J call TRBJ1-2, with 8 bases that match TRBD1. The CDR3 length is 15 residues. Germline CDR1 reads SGHAT; CDR2 reads FQNNGV. Trimming took 4 bases from V and 7 from J; bases not matched to a gene: 11. CDR3 coding DNA: TGTGCCAGCAGCTCCACTTCGGACAGGGCGGTTGGCTACACCTTC. Protein product: CASSSTSDRAVGYTF.

The rearrangement uses TRBV9 and TRBJ2-5, with a possible D match to TRBD2 (5 bases). Germline assignment: CDR1 SGDLS and CDR2 YYNGEE. Deletions cut 3 bases from V and 0 bases from J, with 6 bases between. The CDR3 loop spans 13 amino acids. CDR3 protein: CASSGGNQETQYF. Written as DNA, the CDR3 is TGTGCCAGCAGCGGAGGGAACCAAGAGACCCAGTACTTC.

This sequence joins TRBV2 and TRBJ1-1, with D possibly TRBD1 on 5 matching bases. This CDR3 is built from 14 residues. CDR1 SNHLY and CDR2 FYNNEI come from the germline V gene. The germline V and J ends were trimmed by 4 bases and 0 bases, with 9 bases remaining between them. This chain's CDR3 is CASSARGMNTEAFF. CDR3 sequence (DNA): TGTGCCAGCAGTGCGCGGGGGATGAACACTGAAGCTTTCTTT.

V usage is TRBV11-2 and J usage is TRBJ2-1; a weak D match, TRBD2 (5 bases). V was shortened by 0 bases and J by 9 bases, with 15 bases between the two germline ends. The CDR3 loop spans 15 amino acids. CDR1 and CDR2 from the germline V gene are SGHAT and FQNNGV. As DNA, the CDR3 is TGTGCCAGCAGCTTAGAGTTGCTAGCCGCTAGTGAGCAGTTCTTC. Encoded protein: CASSLELLAASEQFF.

The chain is built from TRBV5-1 and TRBJ2-1, with 8 bases aligning to TRBD2. V shed 4 bases, J shed 5 bases, and the junction held 5 bases outside the gene matches. The CDR3 covers 14 residues. CDR1 and CDR2 (germline): SGHRS, YFSETQ. The CDR3 loop reads CASSTGLGDNEQFF. In DNA, the CDR3 is TGCGCCAGCAGCACGGGACTAGGCGACAATGAGCAGTTCTTC.

The chain recombines TRBV7-2 with TRBJ2-1, with TRBD1 matching 8 bases. With 5 bases clipped from V and 9 bases from J, the junction kept 9 bases outside the gene matches. The CDR3 length is 14 residues. The germline V gene has CDR1 SGHTA and CDR2 FQGNSA. CDR3 region: CASSPWTGLSEQFF. DNA for the CDR3: TGTGCCAGCAGCCCCTGGACAGGGTTGAGTGAGCAGTTCTTC.

This chain connects TRBV5-1 to TRBJ2-1; TRBD2 agrees at 10 bases. Looked up from germline, CDR1 is SGHRS and CDR2 is YFSETQ. The CDR3 covers 18 residues. The V segment lost 1 base and the J segment 3 bases; nucleotides outside the gene matches: 10. CDR3 DNA: TGCGCCAGCAGCTTGTGGTCGGGTGGGACTAGCGTCTACAATGAGCAGTTCTTC. Protein: CASSLWSGGTSVYNEQFF.